The T cell receptor beta chain described here comes from a study of siplizumab effects on memory and regulatory T cells. V lost 1 base and J 0 bases, leaving 6 bases between the germline ends. Germline V CDR1 and CDR2: LNHDA, SQIVND (reference sequence). The CDR3 spans 15 residues. Each sample yielded about 9.9 x 10^4 assayed TCR templates. Sequencing was performed with immunoSEQ multiplex PCR; in TCRdb, only in-frame clones are kept and a portion is missing. The sample records 90,000 to 120,000 clones, 93% being singletons. Study results and caveats: Treg origin accounted for an average of roughly 64% of mappable alloreactive CD4+ clones with siplizumab and under 30% in controls. Proliferating siplizumab-culture Treg suppressive function went unconfirmed.

On this clone: What it binds is not known.

The sequence derives from a human donor in good health. V usage is TRBV19 and J usage is TRBJ1-4; D call uncertain. Sequencing was done on a sample of Tregs sorted from blood. CDR3 protein: CASSIARTTNEKLFF. CDR3 nucleotides: TGTGCCAGTAGTATAGCCAGGACAACTAATGAAAAACTGTTTTTT.